The TCR beta chain under discussion was sequenced for a study of blood T cell repertoires in COVID-19. Participants were aged 18 to 89 years from 24 US areas. Participants' reported clinical history set cohort assignment. CDR3 length: 13 amino acids. The ends were cut back, 2 bases at V and 5 bases at J, with 9 bases in the middle. The protocol was immunoSEQ multiplex PCR, while the TCRdb copy is restricted to in-frame clones and leaves out a portion. The sample records fewer than 200,000 clones, roughly 87% being singletons. Turning to this clone: This sample also contains other DNA sequences that code for the same CDR3.

This chain connects TRBV12-3 or TRBV12-4 to TRBJ1-1, with D possibly TRBD1 on 5 matching bases. Sequencing was carried out using PBMCs or T cells enriched from blood (not recorded which). This clonotype was obtained from a human donor with acute COVID-19. The donor label of this sample is uncertain. CDR3 region: CASSLYGGTEAFF. The CDR3, as DNA: TGTGCCAGCAGTTTATACGGGGGGACTGAAGCTTTCTTT.